The 26 T cell receptor beta chains below all came from one sample that was sequenced in a study of blood T cell repertoires in COVID-19. Sequencing used immunoSEQ multiplex PCR; TCRdb keeps in-frame clones, though not all of them. The table lists approximately 120,000 clones, around 78% of them singletons, with 15% to 20% in the top ten. Sample: peripheral blood. These receptors were taken from a woman aged 55-75 years with acute or convalescent COVID-19.

V and J are TRBV21-1 and TRBJ1-5. TRBV21-1 is a known pseudogene. CDR3 length equals 15 residues. CDR3 coding DNA: TGTGCCAGCTGTCCGGGACTGGAAGGCAATCAGCCCCAGCATTTT. Residues: CASCPGLEGNQPQHF.

The rearrangement uses TRBV4-2 and TRBJ1-5, with D hard to call. V was shortened by 0 bases and J by 0 bases, with 6 bases between the two germline ends. CDR1 LGHNA and CDR2 YNFKEQ come from the germline V gene. The CDR3 loop spans 15 amino acids. The CDR3 here is CASSQEGSSNQPQHF. The CDR3 nucleotides are TGTGCCAGCAGCCAAGAGGGCAGTAGCAATCAGCCCCAGCATTTT.

CDR3 DNA sequence: TGTGCCAGCAGTCCCAGGGGTCTGAGTTATGCTGAAGCTTTCTTT. Protein product: CASSPRGLSYAEAFF. V usage is TRBV27 and J usage is TRBJ1-1; tentative D call: TRBD1 (6 bases). Trimming cost V 5 bases and J 6 bases, with 19 bases left between them. The CDR3 contains 15 residues. Germline CDR1 MNHEY, CDR2 SMNVEV (reference sequence).

This chain connects TRBV4-2 to TRBJ2-4; tentative D call: TRBD1 (5 bases). This CDR3 has 14 residues. Germline V lookup: CDR1 LGHNA, CDR2 YNFKEQ. The V gene lost 0 bases and the J gene lost 16 bases, with 19 bases spanning the gap. This CDR3 reads CASSQEVREQAVYF. The CDR3 bases are TGTGCCAGCAGCCAAGAAGTAAGGGAACAGGCCGTATACTTC.

This sequence joins TRBV5-6 and TRBJ1-5; 7 bases fit TRBD1. CDR1 and CDR2 from the germline V gene are SGHDT and YYEEEE. CDR3 length: 14 residues. The V gene end was trimmed by 6 bases and the J gene end by 4 bases; junction bases not matched to a gene: 7. The CDR3 DNA sequence: TGTGCCAGCAACCTAGGGACAGCTAATCAGCCCCAGCATTTT. This encodes CASNLGTANQPQHF.

CDR3 region: CASSLGTSGSYEQYF. The CDR3 DNA reads TGCGCCAGCAGCTTGGGGACATCCGGCTCCTACGAGCAGTACTTC. The V and J genes are TRBV5-1 and TRBJ2-7; tentatively, D is TRBD1 (5 bases). Trimming removed 0 bases from V and 0 bases from J, with 10 bases in between. The CDR3 sequence is 15 residues long. Germline V gives CDR1 SGHRS, CDR2 YFSETQ.

The rearrangement uses TRBV4-1 and TRBJ2-2; 7 bases fit TRBD2. This CDR3 region has 15 residues. Germline V gives CDR1 MGHRA, CDR2 YSYEKL. V dropped 1 base and J dropped 1; count of bases not matched to a gene: 0. CDR3 bases: TGCGCCAGCAGCCAAGCGGGGGGGAACACCGGGGAGCTGTTTTTT. Residues: CASSQAGGNTGELFF.

The V call is TRBV10-3, the J call TRBJ2-7; D perhaps matches TRBD1 (6 bases). V was pared by 2 bases and J by 7 bases, with 12 bases between. CDR1 and CDR2 from the germline V gene are ENHRY and SYGVKD. This CDR3 has 13 residues. CDR3 nucleotides: TGTGCCATCAGTGAGACAGGGCTAAGGGAGCAGTACTTC. The encoded protein is CAISETGLREQYF.

This chain connects TRBV10-1 to TRBJ1-3; no firm D call. The germline V gene has CDR1 WNHNN and CDR2 SYGVQD (reference sequence). Trimming took 10 bases from V and 9 from J, leaving 7 bases between them. This CDR3 region has 9 residues. The CDR3 reads CANPGTIYF. In DNA form, the CDR3 reads TGCGCCAACCCGGGCACCATATATTTT.

The rearrangement links TRBV19 to TRBJ2-7; the match to TRBD2 covers 7 bases. CDR1 and CDR2 from the germline V gene are LNHDA and SQIVND (reference sequence). The CDR3 runs to 13 residues. The junction had 10 bases not matched to a gene; V was cut back by 7 bases and J by 7 bases. This CDR3 reads CASTETGRGEQYF. The CDR3 DNA reads as TGTGCCAGTACCGAGACGGGGCGGGGGGAGCAGTACTTC.

This chain joins TRBV3-1 (or the pseudogene TRBV3-2) and TRBJ2-5; TRBD2 matches 8 bases. After removal of 5 bases from V and 5 bases from J, the junction contained 4 bases not matched to a gene. This CDR3 is 13 amino acids long. CDR1 and CDR2 (germline): LGHDT, YNNKEL (reference sequence). The CDR3 DNA sequence: TGTGCCAGCAGCTTTTCTAGCGGGGAGACCCAGTACTTC. This encodes CASSFSSGETQYF.

This chain connects TRBV3-1 (or the pseudogene TRBV3-2) to TRBJ2-1; tentative D call: TRBD1 (5 bases). Trimming cost V 1 base and J 6 bases, with 13 bases left between them. The germline V gene has CDR1 LGHDT and CDR2 YNNKEL (reference sequence). The CDR3 extends over 15 amino acids. For the CDR3, the DNA is TGTGCCAGCAGCCAAGGGGAAGGCAGGGCCAATGAGCAGTTCTTC. This sequence encodes CASSQGEGRANEQFF.

This clone was seen only a few times. This chain connects TRBV6-4 to TRBJ2-2, with no clear D. Looked up from germline, CDR1 is MRHNA and CDR2 is SNTAGT. V lost 3 bases and J 3 bases, leaving 11 bases between the germline ends. The CDR3 has 15 amino acids. Written as DNA, the CDR3 is TGTGCCAGCAGTGATGGGCAGGTCGACACCGGGGAGCTGTTTTTT. The encoded protein is CASSDGQVDTGELFF.

The chain recombines TRBV6-5 with TRBJ1-5; the D gene is possibly TRBD1 (5 bases). Trimming cost V 2 bases and J 1 base, with 6 bases left between them. This CDR3 comprises 14 residues. CDR1 and CDR2 (germline): MNHEY, SVGAGI. The CDR3 bases are TGTGCCAGCAGTTACGGGGCCAGCAATCAGCCCCAGCATTTT. Amino acids: CASSYGASNQPQHF.

The chain uses TRBV18 and TRBJ2-7, with D unresolved. The V end was cut by 6 bases, the J end by 8 bases, with 20 bases between. The CDR3 totals 14 residues. Germline V lookup: CDR1 KGHSH, CDR2 LQKENI. As DNA, the CDR3 is TGTGCCAGCTCGTTTCCACAGAGCTCGGTGCAGCAGTACTTC. This gives the protein CASSFPQSSVQQYF.

This clone was counted a few times. The chain links TRBV2 to TRBJ2-2; possible D gene TRBD1, 6 bases. V gave up 2 bases and J gave up 1 base, with 8 bases separating them. The CDR3 is 15 amino acids. Germline CDR1 reads SNHLY; CDR2 reads FYNNEI. CDR3 in DNA: TGTGCCAGCAGTGAAACAGGGCTGAACACCGGGGAGCTGTTTTTT. It codes for CASSETGLNTGELFF.

The chain combines TRBV28 with TRBJ2-7, with a tentative D call TRBD2 (5 bases). The ends were cut back, 7 bases at V and 2 bases at J, with 18 bases in the middle. In germline, CDR1 is MDHEN, CDR2 SYDVKM. The CDR3 totals 15 residues. In nucleotides, the CDR3 is TGTGCCAGCACCTCGGGTGGAGGTCGGACCTACGAGCAGTACTTC. It specifies CASTSGGGRTYEQYF.

On this clone: The junction differs from germline at one of its ends, possibly a read error. This chain links TRBV11-2 with TRBJ2-4; TRBD2 aligns across 7 bases. Germline V gives CDR1 SGHAT, CDR2 FQNNGV. The CDR3 consists of 12 residues. CDR3 residues: CASSPPGGAYDF. The DNA of the CDR3 is TGTGCCAGCAGCCCCCCGGGGGGAGCGTACGATTTC.

This chain joins TRBV5-1 and TRBJ1-6; 10 bases line up with TRBD1. With V trimmed by 3 bases and J by 6 bases, 9 bases remained unmatched. Looked up from germline, CDR1 is SGHRS and CDR2 is YFSETQ. The CDR3 consists of 17 residues. The CDR3 DNA follows: TGCGCCAGCAGCTCCGGGACAGGGGCCGCAACTAATTCACCCCTCCACTTT. It yields the protein CASSSGTGAATNSPLHF. The full variable domain, rest sourced from reference TRBV5-1 and TRBJ1-6, is KAGVTQTPRYLIKTRGQQVTLSCSPISGHRSVSWYQQTPGQGLQFLFEYFSETQRNKGNFPGRFSGRQFSNSRSEMNVSTLELGDSALYLCASSSGTGAATNSPLHFGNGTRLTVT.

The rearrangement uses TRBV25-1 and TRBJ1-4; D gene unclear. V lost 9 bases and J 0 bases, leaving 5 bases between the germline ends. The germline V gene encodes CDR1 MGHDK and CDR2 SYGVNS. The CDR3 is 12 amino acids. CDR3 nucleotides: TGTGCCAGTCTAGCAACTAATGAAAAACTGTTTTTT. Amino acid sequence: CASLATNEKLFF.

V gene TRBV15 combines with J gene TRBJ2-3; 8 nucleotides line up with TRBD2. V shed 6 bases and J 4 bases; nucleotides not matched to a gene: 9. This CDR3 spans 15 amino acids. Germline V gives CDR1 LNHNV, CDR2 YYDKDF (reference sequence). CDR3 sequence (DNA): TGTGCCACCAGTGAGGCTAGCGGGTTCCCAGATACGCAGTATTTT. Residues: CATSEASGFPDTQYF.

This chain joins TRBV12-5 and TRBJ1-1; no reliable D call. The CDR3 has 15 amino acids. Germline lookup yields CDR1 LGHNT and CDR2 FRNRAP. Trimming took 3 bases from V and 1 from J, leaving 12 bases between them. The CDR3 reads CASGLGISGNTEAFF. DNA for the CDR3: TGTGCTAGTGGTTTAGGCATTTCGGGGAACACTGAAGCTTTCTTT.

J is TRBJ2-3 and V is TRBV11-2, with D uncertain. The V end lost 7 bases, the J end lost 6 bases, and 14 bases lay between the germline ends. The germline V gene has CDR1 SGHAT and CDR2 FQNNGV. The CDR3 is made up of 13 amino acids. Written as DNA, the CDR3 is TGTGCCAGCACCGTAAATCCCACTGATACGCAGTATTTT. It is translated as CASTVNPTDTQYF.

The chain is built from TRBV6-5 and TRBJ1-1, with TRBD1 matching over 9 bases. V dropped 6 bases and J dropped 10; count of bases not matched to a gene: 9. CDR1 is MNHEY, CDR2 SVGAGI, per germline. The CDR3 has 13 residues. In DNA, the CDR3 is TGTGCCAGCAGGAAAATCCGGGACAGGGTAGCTTTCTTT. Amino acid sequence: CASRKIRDRVAFF.

This sequence joins TRBV11-2 and TRBJ2-1; 10 bases agree with TRBD1. The V and J ends lost 1 base and 7 bases, in that order; junction bases with no gene match: 4. The CDR3 loop spans 15 amino acids. Germline values: CDR1 SGHAT, CDR2 FQNNGV. The CDR3 sequence is CASSLVGTGANEQFF. The DNA for the CDR3 is TGTGCCAGCAGCTTAGTGGGGACAGGGGCAAATGAGCAGTTCTTC.

The chain uses TRBV19 and TRBJ2-7, with 13 positions matching TRBD2. The CDR3 extends over 14 amino acids. The V gene's germline CDR1 is LNHDA and CDR2 SQIVND (reference sequence). The J segment lost 2 bases and the V segment lost 8 bases, leaving 3 bases of the junction unmatched. The CDR3 is CASGTSGNTYEQYF. In nucleotides, the CDR3 is TGTGCCAGTGGGACTAGCGGGAACACCTACGAGCAGTACTTC.